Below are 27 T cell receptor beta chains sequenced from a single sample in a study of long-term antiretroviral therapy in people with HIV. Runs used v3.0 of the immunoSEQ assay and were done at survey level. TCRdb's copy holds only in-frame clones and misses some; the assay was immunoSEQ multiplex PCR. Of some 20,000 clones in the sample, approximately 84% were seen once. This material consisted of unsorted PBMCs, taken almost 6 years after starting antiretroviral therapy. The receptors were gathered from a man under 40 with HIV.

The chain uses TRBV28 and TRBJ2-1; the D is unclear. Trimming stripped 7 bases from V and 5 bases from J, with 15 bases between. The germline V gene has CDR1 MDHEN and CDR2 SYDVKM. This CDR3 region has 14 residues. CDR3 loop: CASTISHVNNEQFF. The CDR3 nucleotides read TGTGCCAGCACCATCTCACATGTAAACAATGAGCAGTTCTTC.

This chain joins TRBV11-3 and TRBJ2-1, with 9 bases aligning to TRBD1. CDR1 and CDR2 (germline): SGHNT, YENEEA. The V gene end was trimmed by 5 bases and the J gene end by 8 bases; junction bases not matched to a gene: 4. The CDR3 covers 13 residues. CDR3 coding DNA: TGTGCCAGCAGCACCTGGGACAGGGATGAGCAGTTCTTC. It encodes CASSTWDRDEQFF.

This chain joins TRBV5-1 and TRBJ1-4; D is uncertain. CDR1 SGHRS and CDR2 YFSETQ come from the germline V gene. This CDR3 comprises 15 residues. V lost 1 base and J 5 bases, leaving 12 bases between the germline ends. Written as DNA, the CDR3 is TGCGCCAGCAGCTTGCGGACTGAAATAAATGAAAAACTGTTTTTT. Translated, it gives CASSLRTEINEKLFF.

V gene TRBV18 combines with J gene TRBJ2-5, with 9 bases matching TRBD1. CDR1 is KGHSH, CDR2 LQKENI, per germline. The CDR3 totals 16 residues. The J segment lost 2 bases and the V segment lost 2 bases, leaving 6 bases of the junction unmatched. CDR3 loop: CASSPTGTGWQETQYF. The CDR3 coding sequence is TGTGCCAGCTCACCAACCGGGACAGGGTGGCAAGAGACCCAGTACTTC.

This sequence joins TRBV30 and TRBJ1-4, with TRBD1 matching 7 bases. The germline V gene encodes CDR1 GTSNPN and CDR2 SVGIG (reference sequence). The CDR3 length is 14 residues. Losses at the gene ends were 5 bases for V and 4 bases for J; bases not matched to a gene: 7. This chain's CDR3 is CAWSGDSINEKLFF. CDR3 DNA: TGTGCCTGGTCCGGGGACAGCATTAATGAAAAACTGTTTTTT.

The CDR3 loop is CASSQDGTSAYNEQFF. As DNA, the CDR3 is TGTGCCAGCAGCCAAGATGGGACTAGCGCCTACAATGAGCAGTTCTTC. The chain recombines TRBV4-2 with TRBJ2-1, with 10 bases lining up with TRBD2. The V and J ends lost 0 bases and 2 bases, in that order; junction bases with no gene match: 1. The CDR3 has 16 residues. CDR1 and CDR2 (germline): LGHNA, YNFKEQ.

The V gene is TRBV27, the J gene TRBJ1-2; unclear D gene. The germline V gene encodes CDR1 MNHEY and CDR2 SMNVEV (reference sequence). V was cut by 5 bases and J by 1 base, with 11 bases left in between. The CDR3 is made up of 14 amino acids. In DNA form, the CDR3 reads TGTGCCAGCAGTCTGTCGTCCCTTAACTATGGCTACACCTTC. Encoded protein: CASSLSSLNYGYTF.

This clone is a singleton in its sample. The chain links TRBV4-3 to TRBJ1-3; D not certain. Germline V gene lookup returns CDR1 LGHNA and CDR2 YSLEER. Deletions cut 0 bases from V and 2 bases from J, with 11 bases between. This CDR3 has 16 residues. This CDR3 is CASSQDLDGTGNTIYF. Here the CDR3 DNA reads TGCGCCAGCAGCCAAGATCTCGACGGAACTGGAAACACCATATATTTT.

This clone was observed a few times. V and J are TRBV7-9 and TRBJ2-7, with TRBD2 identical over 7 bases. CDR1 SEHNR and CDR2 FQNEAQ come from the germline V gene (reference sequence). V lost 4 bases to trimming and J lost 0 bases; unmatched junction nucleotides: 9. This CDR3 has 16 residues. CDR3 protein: CASSSVTSPTSYEQYF. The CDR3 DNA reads TGTGCCAGCAGCTCCGTGACTAGCCCGACCTCCTACGAGCAGTACTTC. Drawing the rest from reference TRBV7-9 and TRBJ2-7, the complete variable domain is DTGVSQNPRHKITKRGQNVTFRCDPISEHNRLYWYRQTLGQGPEFLTYFQNEAQLEKSRLLSDRFSAERPKGSFSTLEIQRTEQGDSAMYLCASSSVTSPTSYEQYFGPGTRLTVT.

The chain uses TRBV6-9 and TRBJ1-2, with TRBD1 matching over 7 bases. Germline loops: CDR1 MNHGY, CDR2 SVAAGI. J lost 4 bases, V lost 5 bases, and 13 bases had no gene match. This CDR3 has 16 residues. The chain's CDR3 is CASSEDSIGGSYGYTF. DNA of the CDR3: TGTGCCAGCAGTGAAGATTCGATAGGGGGCAGCTATGGCTACACCTTC.

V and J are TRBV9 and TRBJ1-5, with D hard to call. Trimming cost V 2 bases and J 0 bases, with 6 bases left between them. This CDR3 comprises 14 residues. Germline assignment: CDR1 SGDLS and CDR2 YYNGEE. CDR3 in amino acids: CASSVDASNQPQHF. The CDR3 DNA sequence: TGTGCCAGCAGCGTCGACGCTAGCAATCAGCCCCAGCATTTT.

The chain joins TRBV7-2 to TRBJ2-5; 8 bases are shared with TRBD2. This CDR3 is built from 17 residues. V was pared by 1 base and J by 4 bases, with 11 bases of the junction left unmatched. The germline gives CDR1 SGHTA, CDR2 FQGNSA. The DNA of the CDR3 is TGTGCCAGCAGCTTAGTTCGAGCGGGAGATGTGGGAGAGACCCAGTACTTC. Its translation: CASSLVRAGDVGETQYF. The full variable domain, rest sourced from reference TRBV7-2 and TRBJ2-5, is GAGVSQSPSNKVTEKGKDVELRCDPISGHTALYWYRQSLGQGLEFLIYFQGNSAPDKSGLPSDRFSAERTGGSVSTLTIQRTQQEDSAVYLCASSLVRAGDVGETQYFGPGTRLLVL.

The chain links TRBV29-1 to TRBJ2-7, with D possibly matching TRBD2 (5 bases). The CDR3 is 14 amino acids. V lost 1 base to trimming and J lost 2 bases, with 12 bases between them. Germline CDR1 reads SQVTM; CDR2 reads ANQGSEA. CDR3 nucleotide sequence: TGCAGCGTTGAAGCCGGGAATTACCCCTACGAGCAGTACTTC. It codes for CSVEAGNYPYEQYF.

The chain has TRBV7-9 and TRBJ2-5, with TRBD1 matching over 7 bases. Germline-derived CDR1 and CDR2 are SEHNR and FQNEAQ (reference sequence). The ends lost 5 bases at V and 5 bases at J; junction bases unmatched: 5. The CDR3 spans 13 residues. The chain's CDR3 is CASSPTGSETQYF. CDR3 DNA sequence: TGTGCCAGCAGCCCGACAGGGTCCGAGACCCAGTACTTC. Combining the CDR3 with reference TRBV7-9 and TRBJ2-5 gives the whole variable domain DTGVSQNPRHKITKRGQNVTFRCDPISEHNRLYWYRQTLGQGPEFLTYFQNEAQLEKSRLLSDRFSAERPKGSFSTLEIQRTEQGDSAMYLCASSPTGSETQYFGPGTRLLVL.

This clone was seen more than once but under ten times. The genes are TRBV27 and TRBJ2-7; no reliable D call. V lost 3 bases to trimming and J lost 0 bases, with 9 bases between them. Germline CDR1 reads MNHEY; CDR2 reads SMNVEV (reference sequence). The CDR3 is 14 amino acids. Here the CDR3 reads CASSLQRTSYEQYF. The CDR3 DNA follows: TGTGCCAGCAGTTTGCAGAGAACCTCCTACGAGCAGTACTTC.

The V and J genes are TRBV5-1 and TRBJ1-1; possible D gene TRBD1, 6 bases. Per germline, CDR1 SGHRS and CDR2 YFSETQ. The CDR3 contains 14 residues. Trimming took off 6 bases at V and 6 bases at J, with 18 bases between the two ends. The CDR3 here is CASTSQGFWAEAFF. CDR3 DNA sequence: TGCGCCAGCACCAGTCAGGGGTTTTGGGCTGAAGCTTTCTTT.

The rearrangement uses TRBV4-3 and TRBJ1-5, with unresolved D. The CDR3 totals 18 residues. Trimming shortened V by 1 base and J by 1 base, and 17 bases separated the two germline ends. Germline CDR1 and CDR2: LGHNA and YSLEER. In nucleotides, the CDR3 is TGCGCCAGCAGCCAAGCTATCTCAGCGGTTGGGAGCAATCAGCCCCAGCATTTT. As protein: CASSQAISAVGSNQPQHF.

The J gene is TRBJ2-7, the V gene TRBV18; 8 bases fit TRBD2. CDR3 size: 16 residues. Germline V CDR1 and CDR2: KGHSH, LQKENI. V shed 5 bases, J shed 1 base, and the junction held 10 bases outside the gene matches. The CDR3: CASSTEKLAVSYEQYF. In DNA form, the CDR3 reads TGTGCCAGCTCAACCGAAAAACTAGCGGTTTCCTACGAGCAGTACTTC.

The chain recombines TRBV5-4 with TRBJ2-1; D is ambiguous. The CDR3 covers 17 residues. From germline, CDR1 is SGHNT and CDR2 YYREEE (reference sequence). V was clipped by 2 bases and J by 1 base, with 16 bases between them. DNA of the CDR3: TGTGCCAGCAGCTTCCCGACGGCGCGGCTATCCTACAATGAGCAGTTCTTC. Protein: CASSFPTARLSYNEQFF.

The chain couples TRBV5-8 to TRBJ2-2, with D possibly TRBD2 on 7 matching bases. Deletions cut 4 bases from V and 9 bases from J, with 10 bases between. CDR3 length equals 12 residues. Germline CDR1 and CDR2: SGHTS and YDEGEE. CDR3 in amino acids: CASSRGAWELFF. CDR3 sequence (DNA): TGTGCCAGCAGCCGGGGGGCTTGGGAGCTGTTTTTT.

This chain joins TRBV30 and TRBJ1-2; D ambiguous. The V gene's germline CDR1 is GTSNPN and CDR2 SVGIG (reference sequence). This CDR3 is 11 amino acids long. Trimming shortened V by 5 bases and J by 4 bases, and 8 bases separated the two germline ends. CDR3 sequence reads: CAWGTSYGYTF. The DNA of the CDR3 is TGTGCCTGGGGAACTTCCTATGGCTACACCTTC.

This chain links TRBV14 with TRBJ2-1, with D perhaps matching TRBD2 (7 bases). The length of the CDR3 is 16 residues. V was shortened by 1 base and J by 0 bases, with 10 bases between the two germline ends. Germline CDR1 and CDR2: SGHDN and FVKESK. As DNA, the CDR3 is TGTGCCAGCAGCCAAGGGGGGGGGCGCTCCTACAATGAGCAGTTCTTC. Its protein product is CASSQGGGRSYNEQFF.

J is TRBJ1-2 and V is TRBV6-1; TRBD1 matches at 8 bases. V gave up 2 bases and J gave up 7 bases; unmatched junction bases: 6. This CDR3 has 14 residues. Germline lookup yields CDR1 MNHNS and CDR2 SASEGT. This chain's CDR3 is CASSEKGTGGGYTF. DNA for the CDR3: TGTGCCAGCAGTGAAAAGGGTACAGGGGGTGGCTACACCTTC.

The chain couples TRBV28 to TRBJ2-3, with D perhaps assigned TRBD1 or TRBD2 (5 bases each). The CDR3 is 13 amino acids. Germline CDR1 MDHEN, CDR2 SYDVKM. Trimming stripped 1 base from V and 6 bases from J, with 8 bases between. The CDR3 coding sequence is TGTGCCAGCAGTTTATTCCGGGGCGATACGCAGTATTTT. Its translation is CASSLFRGDTQYF.

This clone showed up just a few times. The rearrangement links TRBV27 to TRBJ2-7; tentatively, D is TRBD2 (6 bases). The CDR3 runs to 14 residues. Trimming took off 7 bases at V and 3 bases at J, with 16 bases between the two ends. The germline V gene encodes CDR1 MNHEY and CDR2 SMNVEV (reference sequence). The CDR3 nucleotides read TGTGCCAGCAAAATGAGCGGGCGGCTCTACGAGCAGTACTTC. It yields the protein CASKMSGRLYEQYF.

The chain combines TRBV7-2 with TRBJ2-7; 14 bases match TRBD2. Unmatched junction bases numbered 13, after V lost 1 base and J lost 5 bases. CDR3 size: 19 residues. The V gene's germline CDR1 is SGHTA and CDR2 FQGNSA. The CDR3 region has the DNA TGTGCCAGCAGCTTAGACGGACTAGCGGGAGGAACTCTCAGGGACGAGCAGTACTTC. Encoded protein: CASSLDGLAGGTLRDEQYF.

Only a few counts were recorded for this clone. The CDR3 loop is CATSRVRGQGYEQYF. In nucleotides, the CDR3 is TGTGCCACCAGCAGAGTAAGGGGACAGGGTTACGAGCAGTACTTC. The V and J genes are TRBV15 and TRBJ2-7, with 9 positions matching TRBD1. V lost 1 base to trimming and J lost 4 bases; unmatched junction nucleotides: 5. The CDR3 runs to 15 residues. The germline V gene has CDR1 LNHNV and CDR2 YYDKDF (reference sequence).